These 10 T cell receptor beta chains were sequenced from one sample in a study of T cells after yellow fever vaccination. Each CDR3 protein gets one entry after TCRdb re-called the 5' RACE reads with MiXCR. This sample has hundreds of thousands of distinct CDR3 sequences, with about 8.7% found just once. This material consisted of PBMCs, taken on the day of the first yellow fever vaccination. These receptors were obtained from a man aged 18-30 years who received the YFV17D yellow fever vaccine.

In this sample, this clonotype turned up a few times. The chain joins TRBV7-9 to TRBJ2-7; a weak D match, TRBD1 (6 bases). The germline V gene encodes CDR1 SEHNR and CDR2 FQNEAQ (reference sequence). This CDR3 has 15 amino acids. V was cut by 4 bases and J by 4 bases, with 17 bases left in between. The CDR3 region is CASSSNRGGEYEQYV. The CDR3 nucleotides are TGTGCCAGCAGCTCGAATCGAGGGGGTGAATACGAGCAGTACGTC.

In this sample, this clonotype turned up a few times. The chain couples TRBV15 to TRBJ2-1; D may be TRBD2 (6 bases). Per germline, CDR1 LNHNV and CDR2 YYDKDF (reference sequence). The V end was cut by 6 bases, the J end by 7 bases, with 16 bases between. This CDR3 is 14 amino acids long. This chain's CDR3 is CATRTVDYGNEQFF. The DNA for the CDR3 is TGTGCCACCAGGACAGTGGACTACGGAAATGAGCAGTTCTTC.

The CDR3 here is CASSPLTGMGAKNIQYF. DNA for the CDR3: TGTGCCAGCTCACCACTAACAGGGATGGGGGCCAAAAACATTCAGTACTTC. The gene calls are TRBV18 and TRBJ2-4, with D perhaps TRBD1 (6 bases). With 1 base removed from V and 1 base from J, the gap between germline ends came to 14 bases. The CDR3 extends over 17 amino acids. Germline V lookup: CDR1 KGHSH, CDR2 LQKENI.

The gene calls are TRBV5-1 and TRBJ2-1; 10 bases fit TRBD2. Germline V gives CDR1 SGHRS, CDR2 YFSETQ. V was clipped by 2 bases and J by 7 bases; unmatched bases: 6. The CDR3 length is 15 residues. The CDR3 nucleotides read TGCGCCAGCAGCTTATTAGCGGGGGGAATGAATGAGCAGTTCTTC. Protein product: CASSLLAGGMNEQFF.

The V gene is TRBV7-9, the J gene TRBJ1-4, with D hard to call. The length of the CDR3 is 14 residues. Germline V lookup: CDR1 SEHNR, CDR2 FQNEAQ (reference sequence). The ends were cut back, 10 bases at V and 1 base at J, with 13 bases in the middle. The CDR3 sequence: CAMSFGRTNEKLFF. Written as DNA, the CDR3 is TGTGCCATGAGCTTCGGGCGAACTAATGAAAAACTGTTTTTT.

This clonotype has just a few counts. CDR3 in DNA: TGCGCCAGCAGCCAACGTTTGACTAGCGGGAACACCGGGGAGCTGTTTTTT. Its protein product is CASSQRLTSGNTGELFF. The rearrangement joins TRBV4-1 to TRBJ2-2; 9 bases are shared with TRBD2. The CDR3 loop spans 17 amino acids. V lost 2 bases and J lost 1; bases outside the gene matches: 5. Germline CDR1 and CDR2: MGHRA and YSYEKL.

Only a few counts were recorded for this clonotype. The rearrangement links TRBV29-1 to TRBJ2-7; D might be TRBD1 or TRBD2, each matching 5 bases. The CDR3 is 14 residues long. Germline CDR1 reads SQVTM; CDR2 reads ANQGSEA. V lost 0 bases and J 3 bases, leaving 12 bases between the germline ends. CDR3 DNA: TGCAGCGTTGAAGAGGTGGGGACGGGCTACGAGCAGTACTTC. Encoded protein: CSVEEVGTGYEQYF.

This clonotype was picked up many times. The genes are TRBV12-3 or TRBV12-4 and TRBJ1-5; perhaps TRBD1 as D (6 bases). This CDR3 is built from 14 residues. V lost 6 bases to trimming and J lost 4 bases, with 13 bases between them. The CDR3 nucleotides read TGTGCCAGCAGCTGGGGGCAAAATAATCAGCCCCAGCATTTT. As protein: CASSWGQNNQPQHF.

This clonotype has more than one count but fewer than ten. This chain joins TRBV7-2 and TRBJ2-1; D assignment may be TRBD1 or TRBD2 (5 bases each). Trimming stripped 1 base from V and 8 bases from J, with 15 bases between. The CDR3 is made up of 15 amino acids. Germline V lookup: CDR1 SGHTA, CDR2 FQGNSA. As DNA, the CDR3 is TGTGCCAGCAGCTTAGGAGGGGCTAGCTCTCATGAGCAGTTCTTC. This encodes CASSLGGASSHEQFF.

CDR3 sequence: CASTIWGGGETQYF. The CDR3 DNA follows: TGTGCCAGCACCATTTGGGGGGGCGGAGAGACCCAGTACTTC. V usage is TRBV12-3 or TRBV12-4 and J usage is TRBJ2-5, with D possibly matching TRBD2 (7 bases). CDR3 size: 14 residues. Trimming took 7 bases from V and 4 from J, leaving 16 bases between them.